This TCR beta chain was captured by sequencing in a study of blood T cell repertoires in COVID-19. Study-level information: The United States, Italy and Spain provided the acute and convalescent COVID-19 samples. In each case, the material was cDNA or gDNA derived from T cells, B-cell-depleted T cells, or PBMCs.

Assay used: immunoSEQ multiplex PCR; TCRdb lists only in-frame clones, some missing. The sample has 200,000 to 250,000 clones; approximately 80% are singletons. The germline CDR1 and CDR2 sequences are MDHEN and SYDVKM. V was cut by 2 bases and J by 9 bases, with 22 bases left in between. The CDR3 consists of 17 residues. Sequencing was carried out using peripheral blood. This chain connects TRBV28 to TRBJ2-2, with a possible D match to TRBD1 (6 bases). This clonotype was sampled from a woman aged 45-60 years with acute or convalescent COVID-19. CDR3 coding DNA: TGTGCCAGCAGTTTAACATTGCTCGGCAGGGGTGCCCGGGAGCTGTTTTTT. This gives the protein CASSLTLLGRGARELFF.